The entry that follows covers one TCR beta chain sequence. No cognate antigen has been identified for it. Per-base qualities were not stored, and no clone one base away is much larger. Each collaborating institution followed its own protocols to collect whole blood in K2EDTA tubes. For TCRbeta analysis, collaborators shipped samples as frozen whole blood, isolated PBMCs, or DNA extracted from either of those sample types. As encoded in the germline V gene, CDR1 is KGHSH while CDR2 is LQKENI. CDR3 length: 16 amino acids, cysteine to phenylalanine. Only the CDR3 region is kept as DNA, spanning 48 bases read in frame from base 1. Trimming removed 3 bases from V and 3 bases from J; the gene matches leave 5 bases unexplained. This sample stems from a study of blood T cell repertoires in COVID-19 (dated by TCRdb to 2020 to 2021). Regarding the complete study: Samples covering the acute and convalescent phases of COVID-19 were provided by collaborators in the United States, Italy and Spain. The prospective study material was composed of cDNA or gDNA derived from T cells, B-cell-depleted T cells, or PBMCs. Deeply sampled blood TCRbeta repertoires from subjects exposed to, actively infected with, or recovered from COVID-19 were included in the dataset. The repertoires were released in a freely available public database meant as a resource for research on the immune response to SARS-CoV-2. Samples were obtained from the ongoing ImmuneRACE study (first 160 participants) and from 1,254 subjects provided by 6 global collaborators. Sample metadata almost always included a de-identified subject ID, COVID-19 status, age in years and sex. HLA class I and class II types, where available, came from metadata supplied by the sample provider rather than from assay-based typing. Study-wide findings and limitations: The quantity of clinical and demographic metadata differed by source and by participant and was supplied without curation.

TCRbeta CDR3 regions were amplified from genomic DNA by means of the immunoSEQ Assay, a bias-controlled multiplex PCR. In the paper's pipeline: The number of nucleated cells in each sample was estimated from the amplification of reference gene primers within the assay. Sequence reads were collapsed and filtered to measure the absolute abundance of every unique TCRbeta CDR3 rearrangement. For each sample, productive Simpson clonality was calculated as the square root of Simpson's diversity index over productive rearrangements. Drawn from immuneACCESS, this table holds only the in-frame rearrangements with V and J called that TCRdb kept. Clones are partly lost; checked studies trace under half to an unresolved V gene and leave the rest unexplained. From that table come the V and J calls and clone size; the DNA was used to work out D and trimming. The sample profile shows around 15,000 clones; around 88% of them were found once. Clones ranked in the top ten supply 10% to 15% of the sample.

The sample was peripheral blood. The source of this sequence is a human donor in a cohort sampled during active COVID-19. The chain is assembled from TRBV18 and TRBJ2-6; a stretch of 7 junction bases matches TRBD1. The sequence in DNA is TGTGCCAGCTCACCTTCGAGGGGGCATGGGGCCAACGTCCTGACTTTC. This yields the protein CASSPSRGHGANVLTF.